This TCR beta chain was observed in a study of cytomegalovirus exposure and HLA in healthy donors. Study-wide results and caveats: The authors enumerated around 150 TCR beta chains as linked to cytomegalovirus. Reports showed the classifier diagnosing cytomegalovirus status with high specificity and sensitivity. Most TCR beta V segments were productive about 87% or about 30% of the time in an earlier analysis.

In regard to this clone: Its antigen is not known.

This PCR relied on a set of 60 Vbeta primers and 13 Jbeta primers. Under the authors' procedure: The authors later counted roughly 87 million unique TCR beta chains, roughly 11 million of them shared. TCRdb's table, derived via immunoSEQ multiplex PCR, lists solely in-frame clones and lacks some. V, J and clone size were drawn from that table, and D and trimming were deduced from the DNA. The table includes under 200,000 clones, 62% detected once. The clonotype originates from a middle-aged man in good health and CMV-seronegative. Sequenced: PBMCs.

The CDR3 bases are TGTGCCATCAGTGAGCCCCCAGGGGTCGAGCAGTACTTC. Encoded protein: CAISEPPGVEQYF. The V call is TRBV10-3, the J call TRBJ2-7, with D possibly TRBD1 on 6 matching bases. V shed 2 bases and J shed 6 bases, with 11 bases lying between them. The CDR3 is 13 residues long. Germline CDR1 reads ENHRY; CDR2 reads SYGVKD.